This is a list of T cell receptor beta chains from one sample in a study of T-cell reconstitution after alpha-beta-depleted transplantation in children. One entry per CDR3 protein results from TCRdb running MiXCR on the PCR reads. The sample has some 550,000 distinct CDR3 sequences, around 18% seen once. The sequences come from PBMCs from the stem cell graft donor, collected from the stem cell graft. The receptors originated from a human donor who donated a stem cell graft to a child with acute lymphoblastic leukemia. CDR3s include the opening cysteine and the closing phenylalanine or tryptophan. The order of the fields is J gene, V gene, CDR3 protein.

j_gene: TRBJ2-7
v_gene: TRBV5-1
CDR3aa: CASSLEAGGLYEQYF

j_gene: TRBJ2-7
v_gene: TRBV9
CDR3aa: CASSVTGTGVDEQYF

j_gene: TRBJ1-3
v_gene: TRBV29-1
CDR3aa: CSVAAWSSGNTIYF

j_gene: TRBJ2-1
v_gene: TRBV4-1
CDR3aa: CASSPLGPRFYNEQFF

j_gene: TRBJ2-1
v_gene: TRBV30
CDR3aa: CAWASGTYREQFF

j_gene: TRBJ2-7
v_gene: TRBV9
CDR3aa: CASSEGGVDHEQYF

j_gene: TRBJ2-7
v_gene: TRBV6-6
CDR3aa: CASTPKGAYEQYF

j_gene: TRBJ2-4
v_gene: TRBV12-3/TRBV12-4
CDR3aa: CASSLGTMGIQYF

j_gene: TRBJ1-5
v_gene: TRBV2
CDR3aa: CASSFTSGGRGQPQHF

j_gene: TRBJ1-2
v_gene: TRBV6-5
CDR3aa: CASSYRGQGRGYTF

j_gene: TRBJ1-1
v_gene: TRBV20-1
CDR3aa: CSARHSQGYTEAFF

j_gene: TRBJ1-2
v_gene: TRBV27
CDR3aa: CASSASRGLGYTF

j_gene: TRBJ1-2
v_gene: TRBV15
CDR3aa: CATSRGRGPNYGYTF

j_gene: TRBJ2-2
v_gene: TRBV20-1
CDR3aa: CSASVENANTGELFF

j_gene: TRBJ2-5
v_gene: TRBV5-6
CDR3aa: CASSPAGEYQETQYF

j_gene: TRBJ2-3
v_gene: TRBV29-1
CDR3aa: CSVEGASGSLGTDTQYF

j_gene: TRBJ2-3
v_gene: TRBV19
CDR3aa: CASSMVPVDDRDTQYF

j_gene: TRBJ2-1
v_gene: TRBV6-2/TRBV6-3
CDR3aa: CASSYSPIAGGLAEQFF

j_gene: TRBJ2-7
v_gene: TRBV25-1
CDR3aa: CASSGTSLVFSYEQYF

j_gene: TRBJ1-2
v_gene: TRBV7-2
CDR3aa: CASSSGQGGIYGYTF

j_gene: TRBJ2-1
v_gene: TRBV27
CDR3aa: CASRSWDRGYNEQFF

j_gene: TRBJ2-1
v_gene: TRBV10-3
CDR3aa: CAISGQGNEQFF

j_gene: TRBJ2-7
v_gene: TRBV5-5
CDR3aa: CASRLIGTVEQYF

j_gene: TRBJ2-1
v_gene: TRBV20-1
CDR3aa: CSASYRYNEQFF

j_gene: TRBJ1-5
v_gene: TRBV6-5
CDR3aa: CASSYQGTGSNQPQHF

j_gene: TRBJ2-3
v_gene: TRBV6-1
CDR3aa: CASRIAGGIFTDTQYF

j_gene: TRBJ1-1
v_gene: TRBV3-1
CDR3aa: CASSPFQGGTEAFF

j_gene: TRBJ2-7
v_gene: TRBV18
CDR3aa: CASSRTSGTYEQYF

j_gene: TRBJ2-7
v_gene: TRBV27
CDR3aa: CASSLQGNGLEQYF

j_gene: TRBJ1-1
v_gene: TRBV27
CDR3aa: CASSSVGGYGYTEAFF

j_gene: TRBJ2-7
v_gene: TRBV4-1
CDR3aa: CASSQVAGRHEQYF